A single sample gave rise to the 24 T cell receptor beta chains below, sequenced in a study of Graves' ophthalmopathy and Graves' hyperthyroidism. TCR beta CDR3 regions were amplified from RNA transcripts. Scientists carried out first-round RT-PCR using HTBI primers and then a second-round multiplex PCR. Each CDR3 protein gets one entry after TCRdb re-called the multiplex PCR reads with MiXCR. Of around 520,000 distinct CDR3 sequences in the sample, under 40% were seen once. What was sequenced was peripheral blood or thyroid tissue (not recorded which). These receptors were obtained from an adult man with Graves' hyperthyroidism.

This clonotype came up many times. The J gene is TRBJ2-7, the V gene TRBV19; D may be TRBD1 (6 bases). CDR3 length: 14 residues. The germline V and J ends were trimmed by 3 bases and 0 bases, with 9 bases remaining between them. Germline V gives CDR1 LNHDA, CDR2 SQIVND (reference sequence). This chain's CDR3 is CASSMTGSSYEQYF. The CDR3 nucleotides are TGTGCCAGTAGTATGACAGGCAGCTCCTACGAGCAGTACTTC.

This clonotype was seen repeatedly, ten times or more. The chain is built from TRBV7-2 and TRBJ2-7, with a possible D match to TRBD2 (7 bases). CDR1 and CDR2 (germline): SGHTA, FQGNSA. This CDR3 comprises 13 residues. Trimming removed 3 bases at V and 6 bases at J, with 12 bases between. CDR3 sequence reads: CASSFTGRGEQYF. CDR3 sequence (DNA): TGTGCCAGCAGCTTTACAGGGAGGGGCGAGCAGTACTTC.

Worth noting for this clonotype: An end of the junction differs from the germline gene, which may be a read error. The chain recombines TRBV5-1 with TRBJ2-7; TRBD2 agrees at 8 bases. The CDR3 length is 16 residues. Germline V gene sequence: CDR1 SGHRS, CDR2 YFSETQ. CDR3 in DNA: TGTGCCAGCAGCTTGAATCCGGGAGGGCCATTCGACGAGCAGTACTTC. It specifies CASSLNPGGPFDEQYF.

This clonotype was counted ten times or more. The chain carries TRBV20-1 and TRBJ2-7; maybe TRBD2 (6 bases). Trimming pared 0 bases from V and 4 bases from J, leaving 19 bases between. This CDR3 comprises 16 residues. Looked up from germline, CDR1 is DFQATT and CDR2 is SNEGSKA (reference sequence). For the CDR3, the DNA is TGCAGTGCTAGAGACTCCACGGGAGAGGACCTTTACGAGCAGTACTTC. Residues: CSARDSTGEDLYEQYF.

This clonotype was counted only a few times. The chain links TRBV20-1 to TRBJ1-2, with TRBD1 matching 8 bases. The CDR3 extends over 12 amino acids. The germline gives CDR1 DFQATT, CDR2 SNEGSKA (reference sequence). The V gene end was trimmed by 6 bases and the J gene end by 8 bases; junction bases not matched to a gene: 8. CDR3 sequence reads: CSALTGGEGYTF. For the CDR3, the DNA is TGCAGTGCCCTAACAGGGGGGGAAGGCTACACCTTC.

This clonotype was observed many times. This sequence joins TRBV5-6 and TRBJ1-1; D is undetermined. V lost 0 bases to trimming and J lost 6 bases, with 12 bases between them. Germline lookup yields CDR1 SGHDT and CDR2 YYEEEE. This CDR3 has 14 amino acids. CDR3 in DNA: TGTGCCAGCAGCTTGGCCTCGGGCGGCTCTGAAGCTTTCTTT. This codes for CASSLASGGSEAFF.

The chain carries TRBV6-1 and TRBJ2-5; possibly TRBD2 for D (7 bases). The germline CDR1 and CDR2 sequences are MNHNS and SASEGT. The CDR3 sequence is 16 residues long. V was shortened by 5 bases and J by 3 bases, with 19 bases between the two germline ends. The CDR3 DNA sequence: TGTGCCAGCAGTTACGGAGGGGGGGATGAAAAAGAGACCCAGTACTTC. The encoded protein is CASSYGGGDEKETQYF.

The CDR3 DNA follows: TGTGCCAGCAGCTCAACAGGGGGGCCTGGGGCCAACGTCCTGACTTTC. This gives the protein CASSSTGGPGANVLTF. V gene TRBV7-3 combines with J gene TRBJ2-6; 8 bases line up with TRBD1. V shed 4 bases, J shed 2 bases, and the junction held 4 bases outside the gene matches. The germline gives CDR1 SGHTA, CDR2 FQGTGA. The CDR3 contains 16 residues.

The sample holds a few counts of this clonotype. Just one base apart from a much larger clone, this may be a read error. The chain couples TRBV19 to TRBJ1-1; possibly TRBD1 for D (5 bases). Germline values: CDR1 LNHDA, CDR2 SQIVND (reference sequence). This CDR3 has 14 residues. The germline V and J ends were trimmed by 5 bases and 4 bases, with 14 bases remaining between them. CDR3 nucleotide sequence: TGTGCCAGTAGTGTGGGGTGGGGGTCCACTGAAGCTTTCTTT. It translates to CASSVGWGSTEAFF. The full variable domain, its missing parts supplied by reference TRBV19 and TRBJ1-1, is DGGITQSPKYLFRKEGQNVTLSCEQNLNHDAMYWYRQDPGQGLRLIYYSQIVNDFQKGDIAEGYSVSREKKESFPLTVTSAQKNPTAFYLCASSVGWGSTEAFFGQGTRLTVV.

The chain links TRBV20-1 to TRBJ1-1; D remains unclear. This CDR3 has 14 residues. V lost 1 base and J 4 bases, leaving 13 bases between the germline ends. The germline CDR1 and CDR2 sequences are DFQATT and SNEGSKA (reference sequence). The CDR3 reads CSARGRRALTEAFF. CDR3 nucleotides: TGCAGTGCTAGAGGTCGGAGGGCCCTCACTGAAGCTTTCTTT.

This clonotype was seen only once. V and J are TRBV7-9 and TRBJ2-7; 7 nucleotides align to TRBD2. The CDR3 is 15 amino acids. After removal of 5 bases from V and 4 bases from J, the junction contained 11 bases not matched to a gene. Germline values: CDR1 SEHNR, CDR2 FQNEAQ (reference sequence). The CDR3 DNA follows: TGTGCCAGCAGCACCCGGACGGGGGGTCGGTACGAGCAGTACTTC. It codes for CASSTRTGGRYEQYF.

This clonotype was counted between two and nine times. The chain combines TRBV5-4 with TRBJ2-7; 7 bases agree with TRBD1. J was trimmed by 3 bases and V by 4 bases; bases with no gene match: 10. The CDR3 has 15 amino acids. Germline CDR1 is SGHNT and CDR2 is YYREEE (reference sequence). The DNA for the CDR3 is TGTGCCAGCAGCATCTCTTCGGGACAGCTCTACGAGCAGTACTTC. The encoded protein is CASSISSGQLYEQYF.

In regard to this clonotype: A read error may be the cause here, since a much bigger clone is one base away. The chain combines TRBV5-6 with TRBJ2-2; D possibly uses TRBD1 or TRBD2 (5 bases each). The CDR3 has 13 amino acids. The germline CDR1 and CDR2 sequences are SGHDT and YYEEEE. The CDR3 DNA follows: TGTGCCAGCAGCCCCCCGGGGACCGGGGAGCTGCTTTTT. Amino acid sequence: CASSPPGTGELLF.

This clonotype has a count of ten or more. CDR3 bases: TGTGCCAGCAGCGTGTATGAAGAGATTGTGGGCTATGGCTACACCTTC. Residues: CASSVYEEIVGYGYTF. The chain uses TRBV5-5 and TRBJ1-2, with unresolved D. V lost 4 bases and J 4 bases, leaving 20 bases between the germline ends. From germline, CDR1 is SGHKS and CDR2 YYEKEE (reference sequence). CDR3 length equals 16 residues.

This clonotype was counted once. The V call is TRBV2, the J call TRBJ2-5, with 8 bases aligning to TRBD1. The length of the CDR3 is 13 residues. V lost 8 bases and J lost 1; bases outside the gene matches: 3. Germline V gene lookup returns CDR1 SNHLY and CDR2 FYNNEI. This CDR3 is CASGGQVQETQYF. The DNA for the CDR3 is TGTGCCAGCGGGGGACAGGTCCAAGAGACCCAGTACTTC. Together with reference TRBV2 and TRBJ2-5, the CDR3 gives the full variable domain: EPEVTQTPSHQVTQMGQEVILRCVPISNHLYFYWYRQILGQKVEFLVSFYNNEISEKSEIFDDQFSVERPDGSNFTLKIRSTKLEDSAMYFCASGGQVQETQYFGPGTRLLVL.

V is TRBV29-1 and J is TRBJ1-3, with D unclear. V was clipped by 8 bases and J by 0 bases, with 8 bases between them. The CDR3 is 12 amino acids. Looked up from germline, CDR1 is SQVTM and CDR2 is ANQGSEA. CDR3 sequence: CSSEGSGNTIYF. CDR3 DNA: TGCAGCTCAGAGGGCTCTGGAAACACCATATATTTT.

This clonotype was counted many times. The CDR3 region has the DNA TGCGCCACCTCTTCCGGGACAGGGAACACCGGGGAGCTGTTTTTT. Its translation: CATSSGTGNTGELFF. The rearrangement joins TRBV5-1 to TRBJ2-2; TRBD1 agrees at 8 bases. The CDR3 is made up of 15 amino acids. In germline, CDR1 is SGHRS, CDR2 YFSETQ. V dropped 9 bases and J dropped 1; count of bases not matched to a gene: 8.

In its sample, this clonotype was seen many times. The gene calls are TRBV29-1 and TRBJ2-7; 8 bases align to TRBD1. With 0 bases clipped from V and 0 bases from J, the junction kept 7 bases outside the gene matches. The CDR3 is made up of 16 amino acids. CDR1 and CDR2 from the germline V gene are SQVTM and ANQGSEA. CDR3 DNA: TGCAGCGTTGAAGATCGGTCGGGGACAGGCTCCTACGAGCAGTACTTC. It encodes CSVEDRSGTGSYEQYF.

The chain links TRBV12-3 or TRBV12-4 to TRBJ2-2, with 12 nucleotides matching TRBD2. CDR3 size: 17 residues. V lost 3 bases and J lost 6; bases outside the gene matches: 8. DNA of the CDR3: TGTGCCAGCAGTTTGGGCCGACTAGCGGGAGCGGCCGGGGAGCTGTTTTTT. Translating gives CASSLGRLAGAAGELFF.

The chain links TRBV7-9 to TRBJ2-5; D is tentatively TRBD1 or TRBD2 (5 bases each). Germline CDR1 reads SEHNR; CDR2 reads FQNEAQ (reference sequence). V was clipped by 5 bases and J by 9 bases, with 22 bases between them. The CDR3 has 15 amino acids. CDR3 in amino acids: CASSRRGVGNQPQYF. CDR3 nucleotides: TGTGCCAGCAGCCGAAGAGGGGTAGGCAATCAGCCCCAGTACTTC. The entire variable domain, with the rest obtained from reference TRBV7-9 and TRBJ2-5, is as follows: DTGVSQNPRHKITKRGQNVTFRCDPISEHNRLYWYRQTLGQGPEFLTYFQNEAQLEKSRLLSDRFSAERPKGSFSTLEIQRTEQGDSAMYLCASSRRGVGNQPQYFGPGTRLLVL.

At least ten counts were recorded for this clonotype. The chain recombines TRBV7-8 with TRBJ2-2; D gene unclear. Germline V lookup: CDR1 SGHVS, CDR2 FQNEAQ. This CDR3 spans 12 amino acids. Deletions cut 1 base from V and 7 bases from J, with 4 bases between. CDR3 in DNA: TGTGCCAGCAGCTTAGAATACGGGGAGCTGTTTTTT. This encodes CASSLEYGELFF.

At least ten counts were recorded for this clonotype. J is TRBJ1-1 and V is TRBV6-6; D call uncertain. The CDR3 spans 14 residues. Germline-derived CDR1 and CDR2 are MNHNY and SVGAGI (reference sequence). The V end was cut by 7 bases, the J end by 7 bases, with 19 bases between. CDR3 nucleotide sequence: TGTGCCAGCACTACCGCGGCCTCAGCTATTGAAGCTTTCTTT. Translated: CASTTAASAIEAFF.

This clonotype was picked up many times. The rearrangement links TRBV29-1 to TRBJ2-2; D unresolved. Germline CDR1 and CDR2: SQVTM and ANQGSEA. V gave up 5 bases and J gave up 0 bases, with 13 bases separating them. This CDR3 has 15 residues. CDR3 coding DNA: TGCAGCGTTCTCACACATGGGACGAACACCGGGGAGCTGTTTTTT. It is translated as CSVLTHGTNTGELFF.

This clonotype was seen more than once but under ten times. The chain has TRBV2 and TRBJ2-5; 11 bases are shared with TRBD2. Gene TRBJ2-1 matches the end of the DNA better, so the J call may be wrong. Germline lookup yields CDR1 SNHLY and CDR2 FYNNEI. The CDR3 sequence is 14 residues long. The CDR3 DNA reads as TGTGCCAGCAGTGTAGCGGGAGGGCAAAATGAGCAGTTCTTC. Protein product: CASSVAGGQNEQFF.